Following are 19 T cell receptor beta chains from one sample sequenced in a study of cytomegalovirus exposure and HLA in healthy donors. Both 60 Vbeta primers and 13 Jbeta primers went into the PCR. Profiled with immunoSEQ multiplex PCR; TCRdb holds only in-frame clones, not every one. Here the sample spans almost 200,000 clones, roughly 79% being singletons. The sample was PBMCs. These receptor sequences come from a man between 25 and 39 years old in good health and CMV-seronegative.

This clone appeared a few times. The chain employs TRBV25-1 and TRBJ2-5; TRBD1 agrees at 7 bases. The CDR3 is 14 residues long. The germline CDR1 and CDR2 sequences are MGHDK and SYGVNS. The ends lost 1 base at V and 2 bases at J; junction bases unmatched: 1. CDR3 sequence reads: CASSESRGQETQYF. CDR3 bases: TGTGCCAGCAGTGAATCCAGGGGGCAAGAGACCCAGTACTTC.

V is TRBV5-1 and J is TRBJ2-1, with 7 bases identical to TRBD2. The germline CDR1 and CDR2 sequences are SGHRS and YFSETQ. CDR3 length equals 16 residues. V dropped 8 bases and J dropped 9; count of bases not matched to a gene: 20. The CDR3 sequence is CASADRPGGSSGEQFF. The CDR3 nucleotides read TGCGCCAGTGCAGATCGGCCGGGGGGTAGTTCTGGTGAGCAGTTCTTC.

The V and J genes are TRBV18 and TRBJ2-4; 13 bases agree with TRBD2. With 3 bases clipped from V and 1 base from J, the junction kept 9 bases outside the gene matches. Germline V lookup: CDR1 KGHSH, CDR2 LQKENI. This CDR3 comprises 19 residues. CDR3 protein: CASSPPGLAGPGAKNIQYF. CDR3 nucleotides: TGTGCCAGCTCACCTCCGGGACTAGCGGGACCTGGGGCCAAAAACATTCAGTACTTC.

The rearrangement links TRBV9 to TRBJ1-1, with D uncertain. Trimming stripped 0 bases from V and 7 bases from J, with 13 bases between. Germline CDR1 reads SGDLS; CDR2 reads YYNGEE. The CDR3 is 14 amino acids. CDR3 sequence reads: CASSVGGGGSEAFF. The CDR3 DNA reads as TGTGCCAGCAGCGTAGGGGGAGGAGGCAGTGAAGCTTTCTTT.

The chain employs TRBV28 and TRBJ1-5; 12 bases agree with TRBD1. The V gene's germline CDR1 is MDHEN and CDR2 SYDVKM. V shed 11 bases and J 6 bases; nucleotides not matched to a gene: 8. This CDR3 contains 14 residues. CDR3 loop: CAGAGQGAFQPQHF. Here the CDR3 DNA reads TGTGCCGGAGCGGGACAGGGGGCTTTTCAGCCCCAGCATTTT.

The rearrangement joins TRBV4-2 to TRBJ1-2; 7 bases are shared with TRBD1. Germline V gene data show CDR1 as LGHNA and CDR2 as YNFKEQ. The length of the CDR3 is 16 residues. The ends lost 0 bases at V and 4 bases at J; junction bases unmatched: 8. CDR3 coding DNA: TGTGCCAGCAGCCAAGATCAGAGAGGGGGCGGCTATGGCTACACCTTC. Translating it yields CASSQDQRGGGYGYTF.

V is TRBV11-2 and J is TRBJ2-2, with D possibly being TRBD1 (7 bases). V was trimmed by 5 bases and J by 5 bases, leaving 15 bases between them. The germline CDR1 and CDR2 sequences are SGHAT and FQNNGV. This CDR3 is built from 15 residues. CDR3 sequence reads: CASSLAGQLTGELFF. Written as DNA, the CDR3 is TGTGCCAGCAGCCTCGCGGGACAGCTTACCGGGGAGCTGTTTTTT.

This clone was found once. The chain uses TRBV6-5 and TRBJ2-5; 8 positions match TRBD1. This CDR3 has 16 residues. Germline values: CDR1 MNHEY, CDR2 SVGAGI. J gave up 5 bases and V 1 base, and 9 bases lay outside the gene matches. CDR3: CASSYFRTGTGETQYF. In DNA, the CDR3 is TGTGCCAGCAGTTACTTCAGGACAGGGACGGGTGAGACCCAGTACTTC.

The chain joins TRBV27 to TRBJ1-6; 9 nucleotides match TRBD1. Germline CDR1 MNHEY, CDR2 SMNVEV (reference sequence). This CDR3 spans 16 amino acids. The junction had 7 bases not matched to a gene; V was cut back by 3 bases and J by 7 bases. CDR3 loop: CASSLLDRGLNSPLHF. CDR3 bases: TGTGCCAGCAGTTTGTTGGACAGGGGTTTAAATTCACCCCTCCACTTT.

This clone turned up a few times. This chain links TRBV6-1 with TRBJ2-2; weak D call: TRBD1 (5 bases). V was trimmed by 7 bases and J by 2 bases, leaving 11 bases between them. The germline V gene encodes CDR1 MNHNS and CDR2 SASEGT. There are 14 residues in the CDR3. The CDR3 reads CASKPRVNTGELFF. CDR3 in DNA: TGTGCCAGCAAGCCCAGGGTAAACACCGGGGAGCTGTTTTTT.

This chain uses TRBV5-5 with TRBJ1-2, with D possibly TRBD1 on 6 matching bases. The CDR3 is made up of 15 amino acids. The V gene's germline CDR1 is SGHKS and CDR2 YYEKEE (reference sequence). Trimming left V 3 bases short and J 2 bases short, with 14 bases between. The CDR3 DNA follows: TGTGCCAGCAGCTGGGACGGAAGGGGGAACTATGGCTACACCTTC. It is translated as CASSWDGRGNYGYTF. Full variable domain (rest looked up from reference TRBV5-5 and TRBJ1-2): DAGVTQSPTHLIKTRGQQVTLRCSPISGHKSVSWYQQVLGQGPQFIFQYYEKEERGRGNFPDRFSARQFPNYSSELNVNALLLGDSALYLCASSWDGRGNYGYTFGSGTRLTVV.

This chain joins TRBV5-1 and TRBJ1-4; 8 bases align to TRBD1. With 4 bases clipped from V and 10 bases from J, the junction kept 18 bases outside the gene matches. The CDR3 loop spans 17 amino acids. Per the germline V gene, CDR1 is SGHRS and CDR2 is YFSETQ. The CDR3 DNA reads TGCGCCAGCAGCCCCGGGACCGGACAGGGCGGTGTGGGAAAACTGTTTTTT. It yields the protein CASSPGTGQGGVGKLFF.

J is TRBJ2-1 and V is TRBV29-1, with 7 bases identical to TRBD2. Unmatched junction bases numbered 15, after V lost 3 bases and J lost 10 bases. This CDR3 region has 15 residues. Per the germline V gene, CDR1 is SQVTM and CDR2 is ANQGSEA. DNA of the CDR3: TGCAGCGTTGAGGGGGGACTACTCCGAAGCAAGGAGCAGTTCTTC. This translates into CSVEGGLLRSKEQFF.

The CDR3 loop reads CASYGQPKYQETQYF. CDR3 nucleotides: TGTGCCAGCTACGGACAGCCAAAGTACCAAGAGACCCAGTACTTC. The chain joins TRBV18 to TRBJ2-5; D might be TRBD1 (6 bases). Looked up from germline, CDR1 is KGHSH and CDR2 is LQKENI. V lost 7 bases to trimming and J lost 0 bases, with 15 bases between them. The CDR3 extends over 15 amino acids. The complete variable domain, with remaining parts taken from reference TRBV18 and TRBJ2-5, reads NAGVMQNPRHLVRRRGQEARLRCSPMKGHSHVYWYRQLPEEGLKFMVYLQKENIIDESGMPKERFSAEFPKEGPSILRIQQVVRGDSAAYFCASYGQPKYQETQYFGPGTRLLVL.

The chain uses TRBV28 and TRBJ2-1; 10 positions match TRBD1. This CDR3 is built from 15 residues. The J segment lost 7 bases and the V segment lost 4 bases, leaving 7 bases of the junction unmatched. CDR1 is MDHEN, CDR2 SYDVKM, per germline. CDR3 loop: CASSWWDRGWNEQFF. DNA for the CDR3: TGTGCCAGCAGTTGGTGGGACAGGGGTTGGAATGAGCAGTTCTTC.

The chain is built from TRBV6-1 and TRBJ2-7, with TRBD2 matching over 11 bases. V gave up 6 bases and J gave up 4 bases; unmatched junction bases: 8. Germline loops: CDR1 MNHNS, CDR2 SASEGT. This CDR3 contains 15 residues. CDR3 coding DNA: TGTGCCAGCAGGCCAACTAGCGGGAGTGGGTACGAGCAGTACTTC. This codes for CASRPTSGSGYEQYF.

J is TRBJ2-7 and V is TRBV14; D is possibly TRBD1 (6 bases). Germline V CDR1 and CDR2: SGHDN, FVKESK. The CDR3 covers 13 residues. V shed 5 bases and J shed 1 base, with 9 bases lying between them. The CDR3 DNA reads TGTGCCAGCAGCTTACAGGGTTCCTACGAGCAGTACTTC. Protein product: CASSLQGSYEQYF.

The chain is built from TRBV5-4 and TRBJ2-7; 8 bases are a match to TRBD1. The CDR3 sequence is 15 residues long. The V gene end was trimmed by 0 bases and the J gene end by 2 bases; junction bases not matched to a gene: 4. CDR1 and CDR2 (germline): SGHNT, YYREEE (reference sequence). CDR3 residues: CASSLGADRAYEQYF. The CDR3 DNA sequence: TGTGCCAGCAGCTTGGGAGCGGACAGGGCCTACGAGCAGTACTTC.

The V and J genes are TRBV5-1 and TRBJ2-3; D gene ambiguous. The CDR3 extends over 12 amino acids. V gave up 4 bases and J gave up 1 base, with 4 bases separating them. Germline CDR1 is SGHRS and CDR2 is YFSETQ. CDR3 bases: TGCGCCAGCAGCCCGGGCACAGATACGCAGTATTTT. Amino acid sequence: CASSPGTDTQYF.